This T cell receptor (beta chain) was captured by sequencing in a study of T cell responses to AZD1222 COVID-19 vaccine. Study-level points and caveats: Only after the peak T cell response were repertoires sampled. Mostly white British, mostly female donors; authors suggested clonal diversity may be underestimated.

Clones were sequenced by immunoSEQ multiplex PCR, and TCRdb holds only the in-frame ones, with some missing. The sample contains 50,000 to 75,000 clones, approximately 83% of which appear only once. This clone was counted between two and nine times. Its target is unknown. The receptor was isolated from an adult in good health. Source: peripheral blood, taken on day 0 of AZD1222 vaccination.

The chain's CDR3 is CSVGREYTEAFF. The CDR3 bases are TGCAGCGTTGGGAGAGAGTACACTGAAGCTTTCTTT. J is TRBJ1-1 and V is TRBV29-1; D uncertain. Trimming removed 4 bases from V and 3 bases from J, with 9 bases in between. CDR1 and CDR2 from the germline V gene are SQVTM and ANQGSEA. This CDR3 contains 12 residues.